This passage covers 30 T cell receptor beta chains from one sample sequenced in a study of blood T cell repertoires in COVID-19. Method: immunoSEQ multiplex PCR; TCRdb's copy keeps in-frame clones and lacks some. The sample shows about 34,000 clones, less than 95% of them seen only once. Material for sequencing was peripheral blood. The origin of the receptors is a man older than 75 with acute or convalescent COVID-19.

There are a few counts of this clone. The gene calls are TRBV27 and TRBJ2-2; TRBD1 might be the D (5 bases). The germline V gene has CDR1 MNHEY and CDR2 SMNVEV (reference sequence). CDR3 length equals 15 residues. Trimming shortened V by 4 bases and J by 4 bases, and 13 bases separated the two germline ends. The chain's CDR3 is CASSWGRMGTGELFF. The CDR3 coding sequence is TGTGCCAGCAGTTGGGGCAGGATGGGCACCGGGGAGCTGTTTTTT.

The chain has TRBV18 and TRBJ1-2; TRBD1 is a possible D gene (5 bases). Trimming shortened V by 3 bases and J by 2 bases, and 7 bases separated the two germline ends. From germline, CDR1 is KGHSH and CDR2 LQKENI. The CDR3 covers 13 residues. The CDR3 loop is CASSPTANYGYTF. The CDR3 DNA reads TGTGCCAGCTCACCGACAGCAAACTATGGCTACACCTTC.

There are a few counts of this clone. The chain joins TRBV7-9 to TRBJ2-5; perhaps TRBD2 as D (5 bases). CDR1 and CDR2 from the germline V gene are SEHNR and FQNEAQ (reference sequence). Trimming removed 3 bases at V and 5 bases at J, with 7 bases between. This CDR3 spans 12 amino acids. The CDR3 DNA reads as TGTGCCAGCAGCTTCCCGGGGGAGACCCAGTACTTC. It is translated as CASSFPGETQYF.

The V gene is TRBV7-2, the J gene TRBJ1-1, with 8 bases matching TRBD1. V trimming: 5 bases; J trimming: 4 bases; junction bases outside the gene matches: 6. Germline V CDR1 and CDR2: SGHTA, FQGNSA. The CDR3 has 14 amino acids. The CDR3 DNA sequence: TGTGCCAGCAGCCCGCAGGGGGCGAGCACTGAAGCTTTCTTT. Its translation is CASSPQGASTEAFF. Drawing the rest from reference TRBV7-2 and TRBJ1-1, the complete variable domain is GAGVSQSPSNKVTEKGKDVELRCDPISGHTALYWYRQSLGQGLEFLIYFQGNSAPDKSGLPSDRFSAERTGGSVSTLTIQRTQQEDSAVYLCASSPQGASTEAFFGQGTRLTVV.

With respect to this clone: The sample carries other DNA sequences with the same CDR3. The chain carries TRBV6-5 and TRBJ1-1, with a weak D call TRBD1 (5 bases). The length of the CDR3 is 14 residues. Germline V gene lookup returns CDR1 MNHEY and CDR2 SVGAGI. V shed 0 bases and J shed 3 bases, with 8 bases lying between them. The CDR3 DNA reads TGTGCCAGCAGTTACTCGAAGGGGTACACTGAAGCTTTCTTT. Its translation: CASSYSKGYTEAFF.

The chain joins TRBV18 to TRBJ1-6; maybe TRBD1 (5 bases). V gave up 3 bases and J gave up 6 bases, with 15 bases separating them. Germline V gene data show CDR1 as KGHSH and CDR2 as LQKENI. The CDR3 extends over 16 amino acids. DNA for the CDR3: TGTGCCAGCTCACCCGCAGGACACGACGGTAATTCACCCCTCCACTTT. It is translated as CASSPAGHDGNSPLHF.

CDR3 region: CASSQGMGRGSPLPKNIQYF. CDR3 DNA sequence: TGTGCCAGCAGCCAAGGAATGGGCAGGGGGTCCCCTTTACCAAAAAACATTCAGTACTTC. The rearrangement joins TRBV3-1 (or the pseudogene TRBV3-2) to TRBJ2-4; 7 bases are a match to TRBD1. Trimming at V came to 1 base and at J to 4 bases, leaving 19 bases not matched to a gene. The CDR3 sequence is 20 residues long. Germline V gene lookup returns CDR1 LGHDT and CDR2 YNNKEL (reference sequence).

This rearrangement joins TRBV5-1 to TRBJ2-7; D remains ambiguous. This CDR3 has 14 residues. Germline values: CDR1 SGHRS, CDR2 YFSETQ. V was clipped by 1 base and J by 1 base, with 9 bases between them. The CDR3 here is CASSLSSPSYEQYF. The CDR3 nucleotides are TGCGCCAGCAGCTTGAGTAGTCCTTCCTACGAGCAGTACTTC.

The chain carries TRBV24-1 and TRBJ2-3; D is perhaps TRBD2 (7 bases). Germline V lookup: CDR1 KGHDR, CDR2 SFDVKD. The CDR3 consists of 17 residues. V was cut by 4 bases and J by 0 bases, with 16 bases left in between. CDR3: CATSEGGGASSTDTQYF. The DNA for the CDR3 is TGTGCCACCAGTGAGGGGGGGGGCGCGTCTAGCACAGATACGCAGTATTTT.

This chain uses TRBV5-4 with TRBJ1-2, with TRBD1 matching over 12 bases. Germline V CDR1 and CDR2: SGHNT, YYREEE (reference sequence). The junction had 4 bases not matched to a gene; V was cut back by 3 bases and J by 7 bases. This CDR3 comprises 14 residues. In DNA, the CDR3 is TGTGCCAGCAGCTGGGGACAGGGGGCGTCTGGCTACACCTTC. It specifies CASSWGQGASGYTF.

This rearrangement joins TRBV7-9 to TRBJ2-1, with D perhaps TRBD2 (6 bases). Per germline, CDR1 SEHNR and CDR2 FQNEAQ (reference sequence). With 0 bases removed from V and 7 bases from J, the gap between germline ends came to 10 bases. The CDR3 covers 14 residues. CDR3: CASSLAIAVNEQFF. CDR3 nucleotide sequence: TGTGCCAGCAGCTTAGCGATAGCGGTGAATGAGCAGTTCTTC.

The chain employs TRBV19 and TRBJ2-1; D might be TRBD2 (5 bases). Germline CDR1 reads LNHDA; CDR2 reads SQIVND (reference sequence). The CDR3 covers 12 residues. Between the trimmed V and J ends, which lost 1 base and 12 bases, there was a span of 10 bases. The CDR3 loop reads CASSIAEEVQFF. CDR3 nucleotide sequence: TGTGCCAGTAGTATAGCAGAGGAGGTGCAGTTCTTC.

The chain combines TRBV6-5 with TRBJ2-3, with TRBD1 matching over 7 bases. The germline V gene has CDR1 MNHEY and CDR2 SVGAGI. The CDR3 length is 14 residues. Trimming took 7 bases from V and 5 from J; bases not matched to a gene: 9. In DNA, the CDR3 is TGTGCCAGCAAAAAGGGGGCGAATGAAGATACGCAGTATTTT. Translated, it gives CASKKGANEDTQYF.

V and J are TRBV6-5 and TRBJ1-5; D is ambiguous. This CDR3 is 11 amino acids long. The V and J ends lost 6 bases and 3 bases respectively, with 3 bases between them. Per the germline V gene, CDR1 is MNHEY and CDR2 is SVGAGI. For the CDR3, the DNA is TGTGCCAGCAGACTCAATCAGCCCCAGCATTTT. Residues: CASRLNQPQHF.

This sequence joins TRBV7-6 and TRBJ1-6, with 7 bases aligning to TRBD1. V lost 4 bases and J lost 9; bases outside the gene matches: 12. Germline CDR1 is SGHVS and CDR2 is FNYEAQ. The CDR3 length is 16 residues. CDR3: CASSSQPGQSFSPLHF. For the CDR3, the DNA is TGTGCCAGCAGCTCTCAGCCGGGACAGAGTTTTTCACCCCTCCACTTT. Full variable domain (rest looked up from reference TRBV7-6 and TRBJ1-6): GAGVSQSPRYKVTKRGQDVALRCDPISGHVSLYWYRQALGQGPEFLTYFNYEAQQDKSGLPNDRFSAERPEGSISTLTIQRTEQRDSAMYRCASSSQPGQSFSPLHFGNGTRLTVT.

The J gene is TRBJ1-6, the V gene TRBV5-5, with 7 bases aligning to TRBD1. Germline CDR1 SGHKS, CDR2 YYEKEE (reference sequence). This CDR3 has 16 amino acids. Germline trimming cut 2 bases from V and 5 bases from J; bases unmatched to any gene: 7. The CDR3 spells CASSLTGQLNNSPLHF. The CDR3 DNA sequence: TGTGCCAGCAGCTTAACGGGACAGCTTAATAATTCACCCCTCCACTTT.

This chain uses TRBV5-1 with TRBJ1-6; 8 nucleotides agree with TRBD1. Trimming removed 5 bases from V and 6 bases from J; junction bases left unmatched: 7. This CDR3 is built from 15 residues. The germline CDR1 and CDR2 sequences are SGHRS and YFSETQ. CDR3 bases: TGCGCCAGCAGTTTCCAGGGGGCTAGTAATTCACCCCTCCACTTT. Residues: CASSFQGASNSPLHF.

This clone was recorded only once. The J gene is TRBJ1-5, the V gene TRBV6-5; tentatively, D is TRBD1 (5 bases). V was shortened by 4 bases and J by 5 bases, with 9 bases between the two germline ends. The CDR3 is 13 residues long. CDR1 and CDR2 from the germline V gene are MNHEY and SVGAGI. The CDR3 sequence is CASSSGYDQPQHF. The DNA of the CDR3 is TGTGCCAGCAGTTCAGGGTACGATCAGCCCCAGCATTTT.

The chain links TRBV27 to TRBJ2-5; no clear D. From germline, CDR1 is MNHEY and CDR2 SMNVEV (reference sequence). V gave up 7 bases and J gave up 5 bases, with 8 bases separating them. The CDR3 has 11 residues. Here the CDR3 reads CASKTRETQYF. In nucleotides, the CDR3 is TGTGCCAGCAAAACGAGGGAGACCCAGTACTTC.

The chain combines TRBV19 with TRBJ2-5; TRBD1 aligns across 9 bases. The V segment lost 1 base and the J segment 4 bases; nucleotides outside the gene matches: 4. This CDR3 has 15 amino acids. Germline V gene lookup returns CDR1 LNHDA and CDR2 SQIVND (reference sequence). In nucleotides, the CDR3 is TGTGCCAGTAGTATAGGGGACAGGGAGGGAGAGACCCAGTACTTC. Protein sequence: CASSIGDREGETQYF.

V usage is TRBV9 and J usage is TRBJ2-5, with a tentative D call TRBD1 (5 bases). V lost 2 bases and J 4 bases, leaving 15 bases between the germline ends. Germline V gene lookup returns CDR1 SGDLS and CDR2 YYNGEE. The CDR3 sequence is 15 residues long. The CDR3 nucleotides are TGTGCCAGCAGCGTTGGCTTCGGACAAATAGAGACCCAGTACTTC. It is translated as CASSVGFGQIETQYF.

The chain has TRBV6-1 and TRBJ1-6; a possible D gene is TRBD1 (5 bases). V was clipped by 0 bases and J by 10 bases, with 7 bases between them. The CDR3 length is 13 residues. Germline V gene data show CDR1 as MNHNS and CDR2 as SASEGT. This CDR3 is CASSEAGGSPLHF. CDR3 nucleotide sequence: TGTGCCAGCAGTGAAGCGGGGGGGTCACCCCTCCACTTT.

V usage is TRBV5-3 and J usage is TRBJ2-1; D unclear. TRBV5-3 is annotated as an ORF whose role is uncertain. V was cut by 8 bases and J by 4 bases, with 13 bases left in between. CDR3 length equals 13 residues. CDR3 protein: CASSRYNYNEQFF. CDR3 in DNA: TGTGCCAGTTCCCGTTACAATTACAATGAGCAGTTCTTC.

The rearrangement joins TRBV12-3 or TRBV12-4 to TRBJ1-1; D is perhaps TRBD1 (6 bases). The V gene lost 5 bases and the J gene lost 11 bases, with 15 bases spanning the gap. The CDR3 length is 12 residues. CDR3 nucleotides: TGTGCCAGCAGTGATACAGGGTCCGACGCTTTCTTT. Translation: CASSDTGSDAFF.

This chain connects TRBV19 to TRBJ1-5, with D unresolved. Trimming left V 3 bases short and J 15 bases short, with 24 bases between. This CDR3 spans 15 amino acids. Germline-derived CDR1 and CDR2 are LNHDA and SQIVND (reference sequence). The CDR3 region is CASSMEGLPLRSLHF. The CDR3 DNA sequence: TGTGCCAGTAGTATGGAGGGCCTGCCGCTGCGTAGTCTGCATTTT.

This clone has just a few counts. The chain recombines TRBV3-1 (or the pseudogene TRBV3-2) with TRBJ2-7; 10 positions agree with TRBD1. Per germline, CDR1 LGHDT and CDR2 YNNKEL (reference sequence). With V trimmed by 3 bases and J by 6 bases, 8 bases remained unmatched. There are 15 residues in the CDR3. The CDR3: CASSQVRRTGGEQYF. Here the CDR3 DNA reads TGTGCCAGCAGCCAGGTCCGTAGGACAGGGGGCGAGCAGTACTTC.

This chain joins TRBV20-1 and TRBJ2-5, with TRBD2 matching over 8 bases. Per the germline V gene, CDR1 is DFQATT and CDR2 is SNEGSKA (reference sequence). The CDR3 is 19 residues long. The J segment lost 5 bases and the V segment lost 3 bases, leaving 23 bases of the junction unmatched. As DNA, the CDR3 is TGCAGTGCTAGTGAAATAGCGGGGTCCTCATCCTCCACGGGGGAGACCCAGTACTTC. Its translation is CSASEIAGSSSSTGETQYF.

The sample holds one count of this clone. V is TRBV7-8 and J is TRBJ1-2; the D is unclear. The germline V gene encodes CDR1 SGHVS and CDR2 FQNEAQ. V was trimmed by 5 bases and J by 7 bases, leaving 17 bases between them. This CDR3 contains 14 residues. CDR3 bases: TGTGCCAGCAGCCCTGTCGGCTTCGGAGGTGGCTACACCTTC. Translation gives CASSPVGFGGGYTF. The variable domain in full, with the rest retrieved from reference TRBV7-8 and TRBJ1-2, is GAGVSQSPRYKVAKRGQDVALRCDPISGHVSLFWYQQALGQGPEFLTYFQNEAQLDKSGLPSDRFFAERPEGSVSTLKIQRTQQEDSAVYLCASSPVGFGGGYTFGSGTRLTVV.

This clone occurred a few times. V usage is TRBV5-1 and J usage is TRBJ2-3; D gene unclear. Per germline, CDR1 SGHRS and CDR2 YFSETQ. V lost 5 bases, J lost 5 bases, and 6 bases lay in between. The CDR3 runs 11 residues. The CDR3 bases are TGCGCCAGCAGTACGGTAGATACGCAGTATTTT. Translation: CASSTVDTQYF.

CDR3 DNA sequence: TGTGCCAGCAGCGCGCGGGATACGCAGTATTTT. Its translation is CASSARDTQYF. V gene TRBV7-9 combines with J gene TRBJ2-3; D remains ambiguous. This CDR3 contains 11 residues. Trimming removed 5 bases from V and 6 bases from J, with 6 bases in between. Germline V gives CDR1 SEHNR, CDR2 FQNEAQ (reference sequence).